In its sample, the clone carrying this TCR beta chain was seen many times. The data belong to a study of Graves' ophthalmopathy and Graves' hyperthyroidism. RNA transcripts served as template for amplifying TCR beta CDR3 sequences. HTBI primers served in a first-round RT-PCR, which a second-round multiplex PCR followed. TCRdb re-called the multiplex PCR reads with MiXCR, one entry per CDR3 protein. The data hold fewer than 600,000 distinct CDR3 sequences, with around 14% observed a single time. Germline V gene sequence: CDR1 SGHNT, CDR2 YENEEA. V shed 6 bases and J shed 3 bases, with 3 bases lying between them. CDR3 length: 11 residues.

The chain combines TRBV11-3 with TRBJ2-4; D remains unclear. The sample consisted of blood. This clonotype originated in a woman in her thirties with Graves' ophthalmopathy. The CDR3 sequence: CASSNKNIQYF. The CDR3 bases are TGTGCCAGCAGTAACAAAAACATTCAGTACTTC.